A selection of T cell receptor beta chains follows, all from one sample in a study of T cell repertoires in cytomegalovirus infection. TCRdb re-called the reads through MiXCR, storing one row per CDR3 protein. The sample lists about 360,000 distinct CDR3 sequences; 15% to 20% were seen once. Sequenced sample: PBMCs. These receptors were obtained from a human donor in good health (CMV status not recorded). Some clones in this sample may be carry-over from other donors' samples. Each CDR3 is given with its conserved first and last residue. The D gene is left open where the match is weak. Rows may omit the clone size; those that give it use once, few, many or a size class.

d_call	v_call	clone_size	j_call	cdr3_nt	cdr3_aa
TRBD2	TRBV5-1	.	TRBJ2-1	TGCGCCAGCAGCTTGGGGGGTAGCGGGGTATACAATGAGCAGTTCTTC	CASSLGGSGVYNEQFF
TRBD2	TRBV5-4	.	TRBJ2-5	TGTGCCAGCAGCTTGTTTAGCGGGAGTAGAGAGACCCAGTACTTC	CASSLFSGSRETQYF
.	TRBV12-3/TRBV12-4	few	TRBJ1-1	TGTGCCAGCAGTTTAGCGCTAAAGGGTCAATGGCCCACTGAAGCTTTCTTT	CASSLALKGQWPTEAFF
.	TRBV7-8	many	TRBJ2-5	TGTGCCAGCAGCCCCCGCTATGGGGGACACGACGAGGCCCAGTACTTC	CASSPRYGGHDEAQYF
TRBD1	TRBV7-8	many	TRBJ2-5	TGTGCCAGCAGCTGGACAGGGGGCTGGAGGCAAGAGACCCAGTACTTC	CASSWTGGWRQETQYF
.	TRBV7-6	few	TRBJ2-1	TGTGCCAGCAGCCCCGGGACCCGAGGAGCGTATGAGCAGTTCTTC	CASSPGTRGAYEQFF
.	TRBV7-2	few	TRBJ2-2	TGTGCCAGCAGCCCAGCCCTGGTAGCGGCGACCGGGGAGCTGTTTTTT	CASSPALVAATGELFF
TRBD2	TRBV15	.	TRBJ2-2	TGTGCCACCAGTAGACTGGGAGGGATGAACACCGGGGAGCTGTTTTTT	CATSRLGGMNTGELFF
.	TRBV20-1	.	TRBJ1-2	TGCAGTGCTAGAGACCCAGGAGGGGGTAACTATGGCTACACCTTC	CSARDPGGGNYGYTF
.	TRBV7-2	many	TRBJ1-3	TGTGCCAGCAGCTCCCCCACTGGAAACACCATATATTTT	CASSSPTGNTIYF
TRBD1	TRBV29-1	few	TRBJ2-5	TGCAGCGTTGACGGGACAGGGTACGAGACCCAGTACTTC	CSVDGTGYETQYF
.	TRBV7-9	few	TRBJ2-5	TGTGCCAGCAGCTTGCAGGGTTCGGAGACCCAGTACTTC	CASSLQGSETQYF
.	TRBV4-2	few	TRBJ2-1	TGTGCCAGCAGCCAATATTGGTCTGGGGACTCGAGATCCTACAATGAGCAGTTCTTC	CASSQYWSGDSRSYNEQFF
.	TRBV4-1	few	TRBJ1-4	TGCGCCAGCAGCCAAACCAGGGGTGAAAAACTGTTTTTT	CASSQTRGEKLFF
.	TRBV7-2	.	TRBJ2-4	TGTGCCAGCAGCTCGGAAAGTTACATTCAGTACTTC	CASSSESYIQYF
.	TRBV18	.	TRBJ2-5	TGTGCCAGCTCACCCAACGGACAGACACAAGAGACCCAGTACTTC	CASSPNGQTQETQYF
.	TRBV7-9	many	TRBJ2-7	TGTGCCAGCAGCCCCGACTGGCAGGACGAGCAGTACTTC	CASSPDWQDEQYF
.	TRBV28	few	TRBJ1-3	TGTGCCAGCACAAGCTCTGGAAACACCATATATTTT	CASTSSGNTIYF
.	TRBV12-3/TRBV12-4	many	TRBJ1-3	TGTGCCAGCAGCCTCAGCTCTGGAAACACCATATATTTT	CASSLSSGNTIYF
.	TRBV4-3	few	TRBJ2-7	TGCGCCAGCAGCCAAGATGTTGGGATGGAGCAGTACTTC	CASSQDVGMEQYF
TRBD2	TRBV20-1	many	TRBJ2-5	TGCAGTGCTATCGGGACTAGCCAGACCCAGTACTTC	CSAIGTSQTQYF
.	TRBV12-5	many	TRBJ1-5	TGTGCTAGTGGCCCCCCCGGACCTAATCAGCCCCAGCATTTT	CASGPPGPNQPQHF
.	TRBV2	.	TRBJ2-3	TGTGCCAGCAAAAATTTCAGGGGGAGGGACACAGATACGCAGTATTTT	CASKNFRGRDTDTQYF
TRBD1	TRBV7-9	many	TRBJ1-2	TGTGCCAGCAGCCGACAGGGACAGGGCTACACCTTC	CASSRQGQGYTF
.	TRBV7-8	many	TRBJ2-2	TGTGCCAGCAGCCCGAACCCGACAGGCGACACCGGGGAGCTGTTTTTT	CASSPNPTGDTGELFF
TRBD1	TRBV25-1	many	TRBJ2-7	TGTGCCAGCAGTGGAGTCCCGGGACAGGGGCGCTCTCTATACTCCGAGCAGTACTTC	CASSGVPGQGRSLYSEQYF
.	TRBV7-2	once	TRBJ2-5	TGTGCCAGCAGCTCCACACCAATCCTGGCCGGGCACTTC	CASSSTPILAGHF
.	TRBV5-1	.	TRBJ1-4	TGCGCCAGCAGCCGGGAGGCGCGAACTAATGAAAAACTGTTTTTT	CASSREARTNEKLFF
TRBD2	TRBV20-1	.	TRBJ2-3	TGCAGTGCTAGCGATAGCGGGAGTACAGATACGCAGTATTTT	CSASDSGSTDTQYF
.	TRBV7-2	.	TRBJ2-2	TGTGCCAGCAGCTCGGCGCACAGGGTCGGGGAGCTGTTTTTT	CASSSAHRVGELFF
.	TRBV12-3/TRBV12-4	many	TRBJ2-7	TGTGCCAGCAGCCCGGCTGGCAGCTACGAGCAGTACTTC	CASSPAGSYEQYF
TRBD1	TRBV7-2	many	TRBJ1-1	TGTGCCAGCAGCTTGACAGGGGGTATGAACACTGAAGCTTTCTTT	CASSLTGGMNTEAFF
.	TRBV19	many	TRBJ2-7	TGTGCCAGTTCAGGCGGTGGCTCCTACGAGCAGTACTTC	CASSGGGSYEQYF
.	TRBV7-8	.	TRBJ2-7	TGTGCCAGCAGCACCCTCAGGAGCTCCTACGAGCAGTACTTC	CASSTLRSSYEQYF
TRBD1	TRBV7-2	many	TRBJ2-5	TGTGCCAGCAGCGCCCCCAGGGGGCCGATGTCCCAGTACTTC	CASSAPRGPMSQYF
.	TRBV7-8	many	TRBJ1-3	TGTGCCAGCCGCCCGGCAGGGGGAAACACCATATATTTT	CASRPAGGNTIYF